These 8 T cell receptor beta chains were sequenced from one sample in a study of early T cells in non-severe SARS-CoV-2 infection. TCRdb reprocessed the 5' RACE reads with MiXCR, giving one entry per CDR3 protein. The profile covers fewer than 80,000 distinct CDR3 sequences, with approximately 10% appearing a single time and more than 10% taken by the ten largest. The starting material was whole blood, obtained at baseline. The receptors shown here come from an adult who was a healthcare worker with PCR-confirmed SARS-CoV-2 infection or an uninfected control (not recorded which).

This clonotype was detected many times. The rearrangement joins TRBV5-1 to TRBJ2-1; D ambiguous. Trimming removed 3 bases at V and 3 bases at J, with 13 bases between. The CDR3 sequence is 15 residues long. Germline V gene lookup returns CDR1 SGHRS and CDR2 YFSETQ. This CDR3 reads CASSSAPHLYNEQFF. The CDR3 DNA follows: TGCGCCAGCAGCTCCGCACCGCACCTCTACAATGAGCAGTTCTTC.

This clonotype was observed at least ten times. This sequence joins TRBV19 and TRBJ1-5, with D unresolved. Trimming cost V 10 bases and J 4 bases, with 11 bases left between them. The CDR3 has 12 residues. Germline CDR1 LNHDA, CDR2 SQIVND (reference sequence). In DNA, the CDR3 is TGTGCCACTCAACAAATAAATCAGCCCCAGCATTTT. Amino acid sequence: CATQQINQPQHF.

The chain links TRBV6-5 to TRBJ1-1; a possible D gene is TRBD1 (6 bases). Germline values: CDR1 MNHEY, CDR2 SVGAGI. V lost 8 bases, J lost 1 base, and 11 bases lay in between. The CDR3 covers 13 residues. CDR3 in amino acids: CASGWDKNTEAFF. The DNA for the CDR3 is TGTGCCAGCGGCTGGGACAAGAACACTGAAGCTTTCTTT.

This clonotype was counted ten times or more. The J gene is TRBJ1-1, the V gene TRBV6-5; maybe TRBD1 (5 bases). V lost 4 bases and J lost 6, with 9 bases in between. Germline V gene sequence: CDR1 MNHEY, CDR2 SVGAGI. CDR3 length: 12 amino acids. CDR3 coding DNA: TGTGCCAGCAGTTTGAGGGGAGCTGAAGCTTTCTTT. Its translation is CASSLRGAEAFF.

There are a few counts of this clonotype. In DNA form, the CDR3 reads TGTGCCAGCAGCCAAGGGGCCCAAAGCTCCTACGAGCAGTACTTC. Protein product: CASSQGAQSSYEQYF. The genes are TRBV3-1 and TRBJ2-7; unclear D gene. This CDR3 contains 15 residues. Trimming cost V 1 base and J 0 bases, with 10 bases left between them. The germline gives CDR1 LGHDT, CDR2 YNNKEL (reference sequence).

Only a few counts were recorded for this clonotype. The V and J genes are TRBV5-1 and TRBJ1-1; D might be TRBD1 (5 bases). This CDR3 spans 15 amino acids. V was clipped by 2 bases and J by 1 base, with 12 bases between them. Germline loops: CDR1 SGHRS, CDR2 YFSETQ. CDR3 sequence: CASSLRGPGNTEAFF. In DNA form, the CDR3 reads TGCGCCAGCAGCTTAAGGGGTCCGGGGAACACTGAAGCTTTCTTT.

This clonotype was observed a handful of times. V is TRBV19 and J is TRBJ1-1, with 8 bases aligning to TRBD1. This CDR3 has 13 amino acids. Trimming cost V 5 bases and J 3 bases; bases outside gene matches: 2. Per germline, CDR1 LNHDA and CDR2 SQIVND (reference sequence). CDR3 protein: CASSGQGYTEAFF. CDR3 bases: TGTGCCAGTAGTGGACAGGGTTACACTGAAGCTTTCTTT.

In this sample, this clonotype turned up many times. This chain joins TRBV7-8 and TRBJ1-5, with 7 bases fitting TRBD1. Germline trimming cut 4 bases from V and 1 base from J; bases unmatched to any gene: 7. CDR3 length: 16 amino acids. Germline V gene lookup returns CDR1 SGHVS and CDR2 FQNEAQ. The CDR3 DNA reads TGTGCCAGCAGCTCCTACAGGGGAAAAAGCAATCAGCCCCAGCATTTT. Amino acids: CASSSYRGKSNQPQHF.